The clone carrying this TCR beta chain was picked up a small number of times. Trimming took off 4 bases at V and 5 bases at J, with 14 bases between the two ends. The CDR3 contains 14 residues. These data come from a study of T cells after yellow fever vaccination. Study information: Those fractions that held only low numbers of cells were prepared using the SMART-Seq v4 Ultra Low Input RNA kit.

TCRdb fed the 5' RACE reads into MiXCR, producing one record per CDR3 protein. The data contain 350,000 to 450,000 distinct CDR3 sequences, 6.2% of them singletons. This TCR was sampled from a man aged 25 to 45 who received the YFV17D yellow fever vaccine. The specimen was PBMCs, collected 5 days after the yellow fever booster vaccination. The V call is TRBV12-3 or TRBV12-4, the J call TRBJ2-5, with a weak D call TRBD2 (6 bases). For the CDR3, the DNA is TGTGCCAGCAGTTCAGGAGGGGCCCTGGAGACCCAGTACTTC. Its translation is CASSSGGALETQYF.